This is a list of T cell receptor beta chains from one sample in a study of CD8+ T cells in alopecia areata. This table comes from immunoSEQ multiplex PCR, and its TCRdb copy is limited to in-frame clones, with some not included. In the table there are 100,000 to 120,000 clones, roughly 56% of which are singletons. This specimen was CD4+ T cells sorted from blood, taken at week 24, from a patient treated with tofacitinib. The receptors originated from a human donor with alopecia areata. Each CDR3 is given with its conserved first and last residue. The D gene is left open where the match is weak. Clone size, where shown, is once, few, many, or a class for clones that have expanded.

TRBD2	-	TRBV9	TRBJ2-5	CASSQVPQIAGGETQYF	TGTGCCAGCAGCCAGGTCCCGCAGATAGCGGGGGGTGAGACCCAGTACTTC
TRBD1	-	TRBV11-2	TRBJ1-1	CASSPLRGRTTEAFF	TGTGCCAGCAGCCCGCTTAGGGGGCGGACCACTGAAGCTTTCTTT
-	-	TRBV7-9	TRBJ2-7	CASSLASGGEQYF	TGTGCCAGCAGCTTAGCCTCCGGGGGCGAGCAGTACTTC
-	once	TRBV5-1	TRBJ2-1	CASTRGGDNEQFF	TGCGCCAGCACCCGGGGCGGGGACAATGAGCAGTTCTTC
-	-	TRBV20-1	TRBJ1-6	CSFGGGPLHF	TGCAGTTTCGGGGGAGGACCCCTCCACTTT
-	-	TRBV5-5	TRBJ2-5	CASRRTRGSGETQYF	TGTGCCAGCAGACGAACCAGGGGTTCTGGGGAGACCCAGTACTTC
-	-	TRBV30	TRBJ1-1	CAWSVLGGTEAFF	TGTGCCTGGAGTGTACTGGGGGGGACTGAAGCTTTCTTT
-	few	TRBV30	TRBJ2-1	CAWGMGGQQFF	TGTGCCTGGGGTATGGGTGGCCAGCAGTTCTTC
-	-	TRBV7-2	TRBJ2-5	CASSSPRVGRETQYF	TGTGCCAGCAGCTCCCCACGTGTGGGCAGGGAGACCCAGTACTTC
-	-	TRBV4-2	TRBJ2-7	CASSQDPRQTYSYEQYF	TGTGCCAGCAGCCAAGATCCCCGACAGACCTACTCCTACGAGCAGTACTTC
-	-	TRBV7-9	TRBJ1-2	CASKIEAIYGYTF	TGTGCCAGCAAAATCGAGGCCATCTATGGCTACACCTTC
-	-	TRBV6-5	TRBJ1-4	CASSPDREKLFF	TGTGCCAGCAGTCCCGACAGGGAAAAACTGTTTTTT
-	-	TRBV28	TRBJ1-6	CASSPLGARVSPLHF	TGTGCCAGCAGTCCCCTGGGGGCTCGGGTTTCACCCCTCCACTTT
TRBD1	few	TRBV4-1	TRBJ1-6	CASKPGQGIISPLHF	TGCGCCAGCAAGCCAGGACAGGGAATTATTTCACCCCTCCACTTT
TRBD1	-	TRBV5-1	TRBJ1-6	CASSVSTGNHHSPLHF	TGCGCCAGCAGCGTATCGACAGGGAACCACCATTCACCCCTCCACTTT
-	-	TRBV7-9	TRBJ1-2	CASSFPRWASGYTF	TGTGCCAGCAGCTTCCCCCGATGGGCCTCTGGCTACACCTTC
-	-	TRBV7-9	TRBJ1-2	CASSLVPGEDGYTF	TGTGCCAGCAGCTTAGTCCCGGGGGAGGATGGCTACACCTTC